The sequence of this TCR beta chain was determined in a study of cytomegalovirus exposure and HLA in healthy donors. Comment on this clone: Its antigen is not identified.

Researchers ran the PCR with 60 Vbeta and 13 Jbeta primers. The method was immunoSEQ multiplex PCR; TCRdb's version includes in-frame clones alone and lacks a portion of them. The table has around 150,000 clones, 75% to 90% seen once. CDR3 length equals 16 residues. The V gene end was trimmed by 3 bases and the J gene end by 3 bases; junction bases not matched to a gene: 4. Germline V CDR1 and CDR2: KGHSH, LQKENI. Study-level findings and limits: A later examination showed that TCR association rates differed by HLA locus, with DRB1 most and HLA-C fewest. One variant, a missense change in DCLRE1C, was linked in a later analysis to TCR beta V- and J-gene trimming. An assumption of roughly uniform sequencing depth across donors underlay the presence/absence analyses. According to reports, the classifier identified cytomegalovirus status with high specificity and sensitivity.

The sequence was obtained from a woman under 30 in good health and CMV-seronegative. Sequenced material: PBMCs. This chain uses TRBV18 with TRBJ2-1, with 11 bases matching TRBD2. CDR3 nucleotides: TGTGCCAGCTCACCCCCAACTAGCGGGAGCTACAATGAGCAGTTCTTC. Translation: CASSPPTSGSYNEQFF.